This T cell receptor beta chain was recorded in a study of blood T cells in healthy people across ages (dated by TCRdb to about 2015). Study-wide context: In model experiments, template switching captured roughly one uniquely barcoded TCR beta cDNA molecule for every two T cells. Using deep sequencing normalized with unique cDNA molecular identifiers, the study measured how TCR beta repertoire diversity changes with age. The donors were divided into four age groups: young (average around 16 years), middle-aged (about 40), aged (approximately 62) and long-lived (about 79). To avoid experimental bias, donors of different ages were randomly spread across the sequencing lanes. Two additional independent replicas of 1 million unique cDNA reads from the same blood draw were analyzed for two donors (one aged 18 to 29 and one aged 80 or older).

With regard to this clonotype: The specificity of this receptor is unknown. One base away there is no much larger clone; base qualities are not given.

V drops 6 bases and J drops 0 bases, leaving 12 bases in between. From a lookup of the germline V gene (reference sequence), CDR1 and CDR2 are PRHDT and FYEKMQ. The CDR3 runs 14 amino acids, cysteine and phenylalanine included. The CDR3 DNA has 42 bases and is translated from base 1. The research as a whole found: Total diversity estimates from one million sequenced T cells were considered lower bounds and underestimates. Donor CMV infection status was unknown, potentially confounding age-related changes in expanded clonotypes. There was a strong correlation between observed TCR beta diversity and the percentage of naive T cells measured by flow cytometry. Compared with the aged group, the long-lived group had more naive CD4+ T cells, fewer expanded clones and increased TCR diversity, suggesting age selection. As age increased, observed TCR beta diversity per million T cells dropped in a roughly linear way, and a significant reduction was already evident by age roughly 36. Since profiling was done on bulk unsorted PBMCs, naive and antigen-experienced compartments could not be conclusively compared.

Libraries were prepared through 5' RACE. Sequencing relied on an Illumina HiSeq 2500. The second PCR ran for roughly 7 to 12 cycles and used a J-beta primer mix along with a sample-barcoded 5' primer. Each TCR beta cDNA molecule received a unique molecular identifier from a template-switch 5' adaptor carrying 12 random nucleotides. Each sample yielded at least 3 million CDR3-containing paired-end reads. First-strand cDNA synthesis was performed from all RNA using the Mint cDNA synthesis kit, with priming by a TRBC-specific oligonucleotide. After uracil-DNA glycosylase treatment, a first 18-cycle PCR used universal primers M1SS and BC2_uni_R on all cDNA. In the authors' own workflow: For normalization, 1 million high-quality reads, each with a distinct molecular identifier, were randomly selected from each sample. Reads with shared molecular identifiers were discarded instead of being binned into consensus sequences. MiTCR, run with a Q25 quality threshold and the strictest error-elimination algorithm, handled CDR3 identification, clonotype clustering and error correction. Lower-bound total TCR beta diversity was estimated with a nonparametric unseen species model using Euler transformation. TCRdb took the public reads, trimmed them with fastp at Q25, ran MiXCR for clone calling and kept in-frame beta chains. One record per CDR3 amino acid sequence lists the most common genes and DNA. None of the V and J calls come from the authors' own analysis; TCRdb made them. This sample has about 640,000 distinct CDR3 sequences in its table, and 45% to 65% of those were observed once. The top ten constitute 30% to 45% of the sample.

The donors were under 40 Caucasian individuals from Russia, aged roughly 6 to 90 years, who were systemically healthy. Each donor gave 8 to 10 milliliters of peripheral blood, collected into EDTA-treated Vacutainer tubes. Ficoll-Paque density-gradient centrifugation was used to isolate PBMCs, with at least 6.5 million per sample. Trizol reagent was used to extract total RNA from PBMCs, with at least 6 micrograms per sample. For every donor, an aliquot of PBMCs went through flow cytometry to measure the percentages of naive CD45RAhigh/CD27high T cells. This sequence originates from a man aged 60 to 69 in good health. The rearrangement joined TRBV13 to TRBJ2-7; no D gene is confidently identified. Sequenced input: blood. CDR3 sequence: CASRPDGDSYEQYF. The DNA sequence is TGTGCCAGCAGGCCAGACGGTGACTCCTACGAGCAGTACTTC.